The rows below give T cell receptor beta chains drawn from one sample of a study of T cell responses to AZD1222 COVID-19 vaccine. Only in-frame clones appear in the TCRdb table, and some are missing; sequencing was by immunoSEQ multiplex PCR. The repertoire consists of about 100,000 clones, with 80% to 90% occurring once and the leading ten covering over 2%. The sample in question was peripheral blood, obtained 28 days after the second AZD1222 dose. These receptors were obtained from an adult who received the AZD1222 COVID-19 vaccine. CDR3s include the opening cysteine and the closing phenylalanine or tryptophan. Each record gives: V gene, D gene, J gene, clone size, CDR3 length, CDR3 protein, CDR3 DNA. D genes are given only for firm matches. Clone size is not always given. Where it is, it says once, few, many or a class for expanded clones.

TRBV6-5,TRBD1,TRBJ1-3,once,14,CAAGGRPLGNTIYF,TGTGCCGCAGGGGGGCGGCCTTTGGGGAACACCATATATTTT
TRBV7-6,.,TRBJ1-4,.,14,CASSLVLGGEKLFF,TGTGCCAGCAGCTTAGTCCTCGGGGGTGAAAAACTGTTTTTT
TRBV19,TRBD1,TRBJ2-7,.,12,CASRDSMGEQYF,TGTGCCAGCCGGGACAGTATGGGCGAGCAGTACTTC
TRBV5-1,.,TRBJ2-5,.,15,CASSLVGGGGETQYF,TGCGCCAGCAGCTTGGTGGGGGGCGGCGGGGAGACCCAGTACTTC
TRBV4-1,.,TRBJ1-1,.,16,CASSPPVVRVYTEAFF,TGCGCCAGCAGCCCACCGGTCGTCAGGGTCTACACTGAAGCTTTCTTT
TRBV4-3,.,TRBJ1-1,.,15,CASSQDPGRTTEAFF,TGCGCCAGCAGCCAAGATCCGGGGAGAACCACTGAAGCTTTCTTT
TRBV10-3,.,TRBJ1-1,.,13,CATMRGVDTEAFF,TGTGCCACCATGAGAGGGGTCGACACTGAAGCTTTCTTT
TRBV15,.,TRBJ1-1,.,13,CATSRPNAREAFF,TGTGCCACCAGCAGGCCCAATGCACGGGAAGCTTTCTTT
TRBV2,TRBD1,TRBJ1-1,.,14,CASRPPRGQGKTFF,TGTGCCAGCAGACCCCCGAGGGGACAGGGGAAAACTTTCTTT
TRBV3-1/TRBV3-2,.,TRBJ2-3,.,14,CASSLGGPADTQYF,TGTGCCAGCAGCCTCGGAGGGCCGGCAGATACGCAGTATTTT
TRBV27,TRBD1,TRBJ1-2,.,14,CASSFDRVPRGYTF,TGTGCCAGCAGTTTTGACAGGGTGCCGCGAGGCTACACCTTC
TRBV19,.,TRBJ2-7,.,16,CASSPRGSHLFYEQYF,TGTGCCAGTAGTCCCCGCGGCAGTCATCTCTTCTACGAGCAGTACTTC
TRBV7-9,.,TRBJ1-6,.,13,CASSRGERSPLHF,TGTGCCAGCAGCAGAGGGGAGAGGTCACCCCTCCACTTT
TRBV15,.,TRBJ2-2,.,17,CATSRGTVEMRTGELFF,TGTGCCACCAGCAGAGGGACAGTCGAGATGAGGACCGGGGAGCTGTTTTTT
TRBV7-8,TRBD1,TRBJ1-1,.,14,CASSFTGGFAEAFF,TGTGCCAGCAGCTTCACAGGGGGCTTCGCTGAAGCTTTCTTT
TRBV5-6,TRBD2,TRBJ2-7,.,14,CASSSAGGAYEQYF,TGTGCCAGCAGCTCGGCGGGGGGCGCCTACGAGCAGTACTTC
TRBV13,.,TRBJ1-2,few,14,CASSLGAPNYGYTF,TGTGCCAGCAGCTTAGGGGCACCAAACTATGGCTACACCTTC
TRBV19,.,TRBJ2-1,few,12,CASRDTDNEQFF,TGTGCCAGTAGGGACACCGACAATGAGCAGTTCTTC
TRBV7-8,.,TRBJ1-5,once,14,CASKVGGSNQPQHF,TGTGCCAGCAAGGTAGGGGGGAGCAATCAGCCCCAGCATTTT
TRBV4-1,TRBD2,TRBJ2-1,.,18,CASSQDRAVGTSSGEQFF,TGCGCCAGCAGCCAAGATCGGGCCGTGGGGACTAGCAGCGGTGAGCAGTTCTTC
TRBV13,TRBD1,TRBJ2-3,.,13,CASSRGTGDTQYF,TGTGCCAGCAGCCGGGGGACAGGAGATACGCAGTATTTT
TRBV12-5,TRBD1,TRBJ2-7,.,16,CASGLRPPGQAYEQYF,TGTGCTAGTGGTTTGAGGCCCCCGGGACAGGCTTACGAGCAGTACTTC
TRBV18,.,TRBJ1-2,.,12,CASSNREEGYTF,TGTGCCAGCTCAAACAGGGAGGAGGGCTACACCTTC
TRBV30,TRBD1,TRBJ1-2,.,15,CAWSLGDRANYGYTF,TGTGCCTGGAGTCTGGGAGACAGGGCCAACTATGGCTACACCTTC
TRBV5-1,.,TRBJ1-1,.,14,CASSLTVENTEAFF,TGCGCCAGCAGCTTGACTGTAGAGAACACTGAAGCTTTCTTT